This TCR beta chain is drawn from a study of T cells in Graves' hyperthyroidism and ophthalmopathy. Study-wide context: The authors collected peripheral blood at initial diagnosis, before any treatment.

RNA transcripts provided the source from which TCR beta CDR3 regions were amplified. The HTBI set primed first-round TCR CDR3 RT-PCR. TCRdb re-called the multiplex PCR reads with MiXCR, one entry per CDR3 protein. The sample carries 300,000 to 450,000 distinct CDR3 sequences, roughly 17% recorded once. The study left out patients who had uncontrolled infection, other autoimmune disease, pregnancy or lactation. In making diagnoses, clinical symptoms, serum thyroxine and TRAb, thyroid ultrasound and orbital computed tomography were all used. Each 10 ml fresh peripheral blood draw supplied the PBMCs. In this sample, this clonotype turned up many times. The sequence derives from a woman aged 25 to 39 with Graves' hyperthyroidism that later progressed to Graves' ophthalmopathy. The sequenced material came from blood.

The CDR3 loop reads CASSSWDRVVYEQYF. For the CDR3, the DNA is TGTGCCAGCTCCTCGTGGGACAGGGTTGTATACGAGCAGTACTTC. This chain joins TRBV6-2 or TRBV6-3 and TRBJ2-7; 9 bases align to TRBD1. CDR3 size: 15 residues. Germline CDR1 and CDR2: MNHEY and SVGEGT. Trimming took 8 bases from V and 4 from J; bases not matched to a gene: 12.